The following is a TCR beta chain sequence with its context. The sample belongs to a study of identical twins. The CDR3 is 13 amino acids. The germline V gene has CDR1 SGHRS and CDR2 YFSETQ. V was pared by 4 bases and J by 7 bases, with 13 bases between. TCRdb independently ran MiXCR on the 5' RACE reads; one entry per CDR3 protein. This table holds 1,800,000 or so distinct CDR3 sequences, around 29% found once. Sequencing was carried out using cord blood. This clonotype was obtained from a newborn girl in good health. The chain uses TRBV5-1 and TRBJ2-3, with no clear D. This CDR3 is CASSLPSANTQYF. In DNA form, the CDR3 reads TGCGCCAGCAGCCTTCCATCGGCGAATACGCAGTATTTT.